Below are 16 T cell receptor beta chains sequenced from a single sample in a study of response to subunit inactivated influenza vaccine. MiXCR was run by TCRdb on the RT-PCR reads, yielding one entry per CDR3 protein. Found here are approximately 530,000 distinct CDR3 sequences, 7.6% of them singletons; the top ten hold roughly 13%. The sequenced sample was PBMCs from blood, obtained less than 25 months after vaccination. Receptors were obtained from a man aged 50-75 years who received an inactivated influenza vaccine.

J is TRBJ1-3 and V is TRBV28; D unclear. Germline assignment: CDR1 MDHEN and CDR2 SYDVKM. The CDR3 is made up of 13 amino acids. The V and J ends lost 5 bases and 4 bases respectively, with 9 bases between them. Here the CDR3 reads CASSLITGNTIYF. CDR3 sequence (DNA): TGTGCCAGCAGTCTAATAACCGGAAACACCATATATTTT.

This clonotype was picked up a small number of times. V usage is TRBV29-1 and J usage is TRBJ1-1, with 7 bases identical to TRBD1. This CDR3 region has 15 residues. The germline V gene encodes CDR1 SQVTM and CDR2 ANQGSEA. V lost 0 bases and J lost 3; bases outside the gene matches: 7. The DNA of the CDR3 is TGCAGCGTTGAAGATCCGGGGACAGAGGACACTGAAGCTTTCTTT. Protein sequence: CSVEDPGTEDTEAFF.

This clonotype came up a few times. The J gene is TRBJ2-3, the V gene TRBV12-3 or TRBV12-4; D remains ambiguous. The CDR3 covers 14 residues. Deletions cut 1 base from V and 4 bases from J, with 9 bases between. As DNA, the CDR3 is TGTGCCAGCAGTTTAGGTAGCTGGGCAGATACGCAGTATTTT. This codes for CASSLGSWADTQYF.

The chain links TRBV5-1 to TRBJ1-1; 11 bases map to TRBD1. Unmatched junction bases numbered 12, after V lost 0 bases and J lost 5 bases. The V gene's germline CDR1 is SGHRS and CDR2 YFSETQ. The CDR3 runs to 18 residues. The CDR3 bases are TGCGCCAGCAGCTTGGGTTATTCGGACAGGGGGCAATCAACTGAAGCTTTCTTT. Translating gives CASSLGYSDRGQSTEAFF.

This clonotype appeared many times. The V call is TRBV12-3 or TRBV12-4, the J call TRBJ1-1; 10 positions agree with TRBD1. Losses at the gene ends were 6 bases for V and 0 bases for J; bases not matched to a gene: 4. The CDR3 contains 15 residues. CDR3 nucleotides: TGTGCCAGCAGGGACAGGGGGAAATTGAACACTGAAGCTTTCTTT. It encodes CASRDRGKLNTEAFF.

This chain uses TRBV3-1 with TRBJ2-3; D remains unclear. V lost 2 bases and J lost 9, with 12 bases in between. CDR3 length: 13 residues. Per germline, CDR1 LGHDT and CDR2 YNNKEL (reference sequence). The chain's CDR3 is CASSQHTGATQYF. The CDR3 coding sequence is TGTGCCAGCAGCCAACACACCGGCGCCACGCAGTATTTT.

The chain combines TRBV7-9 with TRBJ2-7; the D is unclear. The CDR3 has 13 residues. From germline, CDR1 is SEHNR and CDR2 FQNEAQ (reference sequence). Trimming took 4 bases from V and 5 from J, leaving 12 bases between them. CDR3 residues: CASSSGLLNEQYF. The CDR3 region has the DNA TGTGCCAGCAGCTCCGGGCTCCTGAACGAGCAGTACTTC.

In its sample, this clonotype was seen a few times. The chain is built from TRBV20-1 and TRBJ2-1; TRBD2 matches at 8 bases. Germline V gene data show CDR1 as DFQATT and CDR2 as SNEGSKA (reference sequence). The CDR3 contains 13 residues. Trimming at V came to 3 bases and at J to 4 bases, leaving 2 bases not matched to a gene. CDR3 nucleotide sequence: TGCAGTGCTAGCGGGGGGGCGTACAATGAGCAGTTCTTC. Translated, it gives CSASGGAYNEQFF.

This clonotype was observed many times. V usage is TRBV20-1 and J usage is TRBJ1-1; no clear D gene. Germline loops: CDR1 DFQATT, CDR2 SNEGSKA (reference sequence). Trimming cost V 3 bases and J 6 bases, with 14 bases left between them. The length of the CDR3 is 13 residues. CDR3 region: CSASQRMDSEAFF. CDR3 nucleotides: TGCAGTGCTAGTCAGAGGATGGACTCTGAAGCTTTCTTT.

DNA for the CDR3: TGTGCCAGCCAGCGGGGTGGTCTATACAATGAGCAGTTCTTC. Its translation is CASQRGGLYNEQFF. The rearrangement joins TRBV7-9 to TRBJ2-1; 7 bases match TRBD2. Germline CDR1 reads SEHNR; CDR2 reads FQNEAQ (reference sequence). V lost 8 bases, J lost 4 bases, and 8 bases stayed unmatched. The CDR3 has 14 residues. The full variable domain, rest sourced from reference TRBV7-9 and TRBJ2-1, is DTGVSQNPRHKITKRGQNVTFRCDPISEHNRLYWYRQTLGQGPEFLTYFQNEAQLEKSRLLSDRFSAERPKGSFSTLEIQRTEQGDSAMYLCASQRGGLYNEQFFGPGTRLTVL.

This chain links TRBV10-2 with TRBJ2-7, with 16 bases matching TRBD2. Germline assignment: CDR1 WSHSY and CDR2 SAAADI. This CDR3 is built from 17 residues. V lost 8 bases and J lost 5; bases outside the gene matches: 12. CDR3 sequence (DNA): TGCGCCAGCGGCGGCCAGGGGACTAGCGGGAGGGCCAACGAGCAGTACTTC. Translating gives CASGGQGTSGRANEQYF.

This clonotype was counted only a few times. The chain recombines TRBV24-1 with TRBJ2-3, with D possibly being TRBD1 (7 bases). Germline CDR1 KGHDR, CDR2 SFDVKD. CDR3 length equals 18 residues. V was pared by 4 bases and J by 6 bases, with 25 bases between. In DNA, the CDR3 is TGTGCCACCAGTGAGGCTGCCCTAGCGCGAGGGGGCAGGGATACGCAGTATTTT. Protein: CATSEAALARGGRDTQYF.

The chain joins TRBV28 to TRBJ1-5; 9 nucleotides match TRBD1. V was clipped by 6 bases and J by 6 bases; unmatched bases: 6. There are 14 residues in the CDR3. Germline CDR1 and CDR2: MDHEN and SYDVKM. The CDR3: CASRTTGGGQPQHF. In DNA, the CDR3 is TGTGCCAGCAGGACGACAGGGGGAGGTCAGCCCCAGCATTTT.

The chain couples TRBV7-2 to TRBJ2-5; 9 bases line up with TRBD2. The CDR3 covers 16 residues. The trim removed 0 bases at V and 4 bases at J, leaving 6 bases unmatched. Germline V CDR1 and CDR2: SGHTA, FQGNSA. This CDR3 reads CASSLAASGGTETQYF. The CDR3 region has the DNA TGTGCCAGCAGCTTAGCAGCGAGCGGGGGGACAGAGACCCAGTACTTC.

This clonotype was counted only a few times. The chain joins TRBV6-2 or TRBV6-3 to TRBJ2-1, with D unclear. V was pared by 10 bases and J by 4 bases, with 11 bases between. The CDR3 contains 12 residues. Germline V gene sequence: CDR1 MNHEY, CDR2 SVGEGT. The CDR3 nucleotides read TGTGCCACCCGCCCGGGTTACAATGAGCAGTTCTTC. Residues: CATRPGYNEQFF.

This clonotype was counted between two and nine times. CDR3 amino acids: CASSQDWGLEGNEQFF. CDR3 DNA: TGCGCCAGCAGCCAAGATTGGGGACTAGAGGGAAATGAGCAGTTCTTC. This chain connects TRBV4-3 to TRBJ2-1, with 8 bases that match TRBD2. After removal of 0 bases from V and 7 bases from J, the junction contained 8 bases not matched to a gene. Germline V gene lookup returns CDR1 LGHNA and CDR2 YSLEER. The CDR3 runs to 16 residues.